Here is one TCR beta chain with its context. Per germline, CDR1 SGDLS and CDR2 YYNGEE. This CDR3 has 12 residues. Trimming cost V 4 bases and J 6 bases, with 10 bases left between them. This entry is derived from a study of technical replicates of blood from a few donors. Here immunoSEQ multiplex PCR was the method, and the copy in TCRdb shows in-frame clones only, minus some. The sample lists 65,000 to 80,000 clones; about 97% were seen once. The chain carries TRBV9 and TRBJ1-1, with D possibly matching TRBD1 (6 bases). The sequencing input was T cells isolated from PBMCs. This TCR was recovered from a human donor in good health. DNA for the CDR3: TGTGCCAGCAGCTTACAGGGTTCTGAAGCTTTCTTT. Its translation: CASSLQGSEAFF.